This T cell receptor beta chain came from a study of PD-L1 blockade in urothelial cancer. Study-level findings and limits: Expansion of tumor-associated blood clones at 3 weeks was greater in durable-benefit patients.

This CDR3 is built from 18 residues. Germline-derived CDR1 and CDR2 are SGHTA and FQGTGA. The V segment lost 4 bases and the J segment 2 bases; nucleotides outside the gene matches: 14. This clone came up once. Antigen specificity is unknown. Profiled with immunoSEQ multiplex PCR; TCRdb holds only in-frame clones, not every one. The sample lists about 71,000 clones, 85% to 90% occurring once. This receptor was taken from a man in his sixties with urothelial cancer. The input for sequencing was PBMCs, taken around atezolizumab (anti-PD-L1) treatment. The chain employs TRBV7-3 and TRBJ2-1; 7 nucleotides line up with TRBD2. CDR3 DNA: TGTGCCAGCAGCTCTGGGGGGGGAGGACTACAACCCTACAATGAGCAGTTCTTC. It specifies CASSSGGGGLQPYNEQFF.